This entry concerns a single TCR beta chain. Its target is not known. Method: immunoSEQ multiplex PCR; TCRdb's copy keeps in-frame clones and lacks some. This sample has fewer than 200,000 clones, with 80% to 90% found just once. These data are taken from a study of cytomegalovirus exposure and HLA in healthy donors. Study overall: A subsequent analysis reported that the roughly 120 validation repertoires were produced on the same platform that had also been used for the roughly 670 first-cohort repertoires.

This CDR3 region has 16 residues. The V gene's germline CDR1 is SGDLS and CDR2 YYNGEE. Trimming removed 4 bases from V and 6 bases from J, with 22 bases in between. Whole-study results and caveats: Reportedly, diagnosis of cytomegalovirus status by the classifier showed high specificity and sensitivity. The dataset shows that most TCR sequences were rare, while some public TCRs occurred in many donors.

The J gene is TRBJ1-2, the V gene TRBV9; no clear D gene. This receptor was taken from a woman in her thirties in good health and CMV-seronegative. The sample comprised PBMCs. The CDR3 sequence: CASSKSPGIDGHGYTF. CDR3 in DNA: TGTGCCAGCAGCAAGAGTCCGGGGATAGACGGGCATGGCTACACCTTC. Filled out from reference TRBV9 and TRBJ1-2, the complete variable domain reads DSGVTQTPKHLITATGQRVTLRCSPRSGDLSVYWYQQSLDQGLQFLIQYYNGEERAKGNILERFSAQQFPDLHSELNLSSLELGDSALYFCASSKSPGIDGHGYTFGSGTRLTVV.